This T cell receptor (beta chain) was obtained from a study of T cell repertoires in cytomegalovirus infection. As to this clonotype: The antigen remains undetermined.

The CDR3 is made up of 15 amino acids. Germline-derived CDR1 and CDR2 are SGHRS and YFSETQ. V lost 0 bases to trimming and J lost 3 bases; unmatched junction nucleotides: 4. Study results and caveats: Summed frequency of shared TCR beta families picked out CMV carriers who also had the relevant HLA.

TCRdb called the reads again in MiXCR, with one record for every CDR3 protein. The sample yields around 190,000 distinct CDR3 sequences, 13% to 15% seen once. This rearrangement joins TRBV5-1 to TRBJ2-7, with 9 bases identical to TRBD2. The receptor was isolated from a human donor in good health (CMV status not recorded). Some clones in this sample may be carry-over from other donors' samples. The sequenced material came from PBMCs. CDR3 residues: CASSLDGTSFYEQYF. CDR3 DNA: TGCGCCAGCAGCTTGGATGGGACTAGCTTCTACGAGCAGTACTTC. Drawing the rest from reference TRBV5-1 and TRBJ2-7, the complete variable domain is KAGVTQTPRYLIKTRGQQVTLSCSPISGHRSVSWYQQTPGQGLQFLFEYFSETQRNKGNFPGRFSGRQFSNSRSEMNVSTLELGDSALYLCASSLDGTSFYEQYFGPGTRLTVT.